What follows are 15 T cell receptor beta chains derived from one specimen sequenced in a study of a mutant IDH1 vaccine in newly diagnosed glioma. The sample's time point: week 35, safety follow-up. Every vaccine dose comprised 300 ug of mutant IDH1 20-mer peptide plus topical imiquimod. No antigens are known for them. Profiling relied on immunoSEQ multiplex PCR, and the TCRdb table lists in-frame clones only, not all of them. Seen here are 45,000 to 60,000 clones, 88% observed once, and the top ten hold around 5.7%. The source material was PBMCs, sampled from a glioma patient whose treatment included an IDH1 peptide vaccine. These receptors all stem from a woman aged 40 to 50 with glioma.

This clone was seen a single time. This chain joins TRBV25-1 and TRBJ2-2; TRBD2 aligns across 11 bases. Germline V CDR1 and CDR2: MGHDK, SYGVNS. The CDR3 has 16 residues. V trimming: 5 bases; J trimming: 10 bases; junction bases outside the gene matches: 12. CDR3 coding DNA: TGTGCCAGCAGTATTTCTAGCGGGGGGCCTACCCCGGAGCTGTTTTTT. This codes for CASSISSGGPTPELFF. The entire variable domain, with the rest obtained from reference TRBV25-1 and TRBJ2-2, is as follows: EADIYQTPRYLVIGTGKKITLECSQTMGHDKMYWYQQDPGMELHLIHYSYGVNSTEKGDLSSESTVSRIRTEHFPLTLESARPSHTSQYLCASSISSGGPTPELFFGEGSRLTVL.

This clone was picked up one time. The chain is built from TRBV10-3 and TRBJ2-5, with TRBD1 identical over 11 bases. Germline trimming cut 9 bases from V and 5 bases from J; bases unmatched to any gene: 5. Germline CDR1 reads ENHRY; CDR2 reads SYGVKD. The CDR3 totals 13 residues. CDR3 nucleotides: TGTGCCATAGGACAGGGGGCCGGTGAGACCCAGTACTTC. Its protein product is CAIGQGAGETQYF.

The rearrangement uses TRBV11-2 and TRBJ1-2, with a possible D match to TRBD1 (6 bases). Looked up from germline, CDR1 is SGHAT and CDR2 is FQNNGV. V was clipped by 2 bases and J by 2 bases, with 6 bases between them. The CDR3 runs to 13 residues. The CDR3 region has the DNA TGTGCCAGCAGCTTACAGGGGAACTATGGCTACACCTTC. It codes for CASSLQGNYGYTF.

This chain joins TRBV4-1 and TRBJ1-1; unclear D gene. V was clipped by 1 base and J by 0 bases, with 9 bases between them. In germline, CDR1 is MGHRA, CDR2 YSYEKL. CDR3 size: 15 residues. The CDR3 coding sequence is TGCGCCAGCAGCCAAGGAGGGTATATGAACACTGAAGCTTTCTTT. Translating it yields CASSQGGYMNTEAFF.

The chain couples TRBV10-3 to TRBJ2-5; no clear D. V lost 3 bases and J 2 bases, leaving 16 bases between the germline ends. CDR3 length: 16 residues. The germline V gene has CDR1 ENHRY and CDR2 SYGVKD. The chain's CDR3 is CAISDSPTAAQETQYF. As DNA, the CDR3 is TGTGCCATCAGTGATTCCCCTACGGCGGCGCAAGAGACCCAGTACTTC.

This chain links TRBV5-1 with TRBJ2-2, with D possibly TRBD1 on 7 matching bases. The CDR3 loop spans 14 amino acids. From germline, CDR1 is SGHRS and CDR2 YFSETQ. V lost 5 bases to trimming and J lost 6 bases, with 14 bases between them. Here the CDR3 reads CASSAQGGAGELFF. CDR3 DNA: TGCGCCAGCAGTGCTCAGGGGGGTGCCGGGGAGCTGTTTTTT.

This clone occurred a few times. J is TRBJ2-5 and V is TRBV5-1; D tentatively fits TRBD1 or TRBD2 (5 bases each). Germline V gives CDR1 SGHRS, CDR2 YFSETQ. V was shortened by 4 bases and J by 5 bases, with 15 bases between the two germline ends. CDR3 length: 14 residues. CDR3 DNA: TGCGCCAGCAGCACCCGGGGCCAGGATGAGACCCAGTACTTC. It is translated as CASSTRGQDETQYF.

The chain has TRBV9 and TRBJ2-1; 8 bases line up with TRBD2. CDR3 size: 16 residues. V dropped 4 bases and J dropped 1; count of bases not matched to a gene: 7. Per the germline V gene, CDR1 is SGDLS and CDR2 is YYNGEE. CDR3: CASSFSGGGSYNEQFF. The CDR3 bases are TGTGCCAGCAGCTTCTCGGGAGGGGGGTCCTACAATGAGCAGTTCTTC. The whole variable domain, remainder taken from reference TRBV9 and TRBJ2-1, is DSGVTQTPKHLITATGQRVTLRCSPRSGDLSVYWYQQSLDQGLQFLIQYYNGEERAKGNILERFSAQQFPDLHSELNLSSLELGDSALYFCASSFSGGGSYNEQFFGPGTRLTVL.

The chain carries TRBV14 and TRBJ1-1; 8 bases fit TRBD1. Germline V gene lookup returns CDR1 SGHDN and CDR2 FVKESK. The CDR3 totals 15 residues. V gave up 6 bases and J gave up 1 base; unmatched junction bases: 7. In nucleotides, the CDR3 is TGTGCCAGCAGATTTCAGGGGGCAAAGAACACTGAAGCTTTCTTT. It encodes CASRFQGAKNTEAFF.

The rearrangement joins TRBV5-1 to TRBJ2-1; D might be TRBD2 (7 bases). CDR1 and CDR2 (germline): SGHRS, YFSETQ. V was pared by 3 bases and J by 7 bases, with 14 bases between. The CDR3 consists of 14 residues. The CDR3 nucleotides read TGCGCCAGCAGCTGGGGGGGCGCCAGGAATGAGCAGTTCTTC. Translating it yields CASSWGGARNEQFF.

The V call is TRBV7-8, the J call TRBJ2-7, with D possibly matching TRBD2 (5 bases). V lost 5 bases, J lost 5 bases, and 25 bases lay in between. CDR1 and CDR2 (germline): SGHVS, FQNEAQ. This CDR3 contains 17 residues. The CDR3 sequence: CASSPIRRGILIHEQYF. CDR3 nucleotides: TGTGCCAGCAGCCCAATACGACGGGGAATCCTTATCCACGAGCAGTACTTC.

The chain recombines TRBV5-4 with TRBJ1-2; TRBD1 matches at 8 bases. The germline V gene encodes CDR1 SGHNT and CDR2 YYREEE (reference sequence). With 4 bases clipped from V and 5 bases from J, the junction kept 4 bases outside the gene matches. The CDR3 loop spans 13 amino acids. CDR3 bases: TGTGCCAGCAGCACGGACAGGGTATATGGCTACACCTTC. Protein product: CASSTDRVYGYTF.

In this sample, this clone turned up once. The chain has TRBV18 and TRBJ2-7; the D gene is possibly TRBD1 (5 bases). The CDR3 spans 12 residues. With 5 bases removed from V and 5 bases from J, the gap between germline ends came to 10 bases. From germline, CDR1 is KGHSH and CDR2 LQKENI. CDR3 in DNA: TGTGCCAGCTCAACCCAGGGTAACGAGCAGTACTTC. Translating it yields CASSTQGNEQYF.

This clone is a singleton in its sample. V usage is TRBV30 and J usage is TRBJ1-1; a weak D match, TRBD1 (6 bases). Germline V gene sequence: CDR1 GTSNPN, CDR2 SVGIG (reference sequence). This CDR3 is built from 17 residues. Trimming stripped 3 bases from V and 3 bases from J, with 23 bases between. The CDR3 is CAWRGVAGTRMDTEAFF. CDR3 sequence (DNA): TGTGCCTGGAGGGGGGTAGCCGGGACAAGGATGGACACTGAAGCTTTCTTT. Looking up the rest from reference TRBV30 and TRBJ1-1 gives the full variable domain: SQTIHQWPATLVQPVGSPLSLECTVEGTSNPNLYWYRQAAGRGLQLLFYSVGIGQISSEVPQNLSASRPQDRQFILSSKKLLLSDSGFYLCAWRGVAGTRMDTEAFFGQGTRLTVV.

This rearrangement joins TRBV11-3 to TRBJ2-3; D may be TRBD1 (5 bases). V lost 5 bases and J lost 8, with 8 bases in between. This CDR3 region has 11 residues. From germline, CDR1 is SGHNT and CDR2 YENEEA. Here the CDR3 DNA reads TGTGCCAGCAGCGCTAGGGGTACGCAGTATTTT. Its protein product is CASSARGTQYF.